This T cell receptor beta chain was sequenced for a study of T cell repertoires in cytomegalovirus infection. As regards this clonotype: The antigen is undetermined.

Germline trimming cut 2 bases from V and 7 bases from J; bases unmatched to any gene: 4. The CDR3 covers 14 residues. MiXCR, applied by TCRdb to the reads, yields one record per CDR3 protein. The sample includes approximately 49,000 distinct CDR3 sequences, about 18% of them seen just once. The source is a human donor in good health (CMV status not recorded). Some clones in this sample may be carry-over from other donors' samples. The material sequenced was CD8+ T cells from cultured PBMCs, taken from culture after CMV antigen stimulation. The chain is built from TRBV12-3 or TRBV12-4 and TRBJ2-1, with TRBD2 matching over 8 bases. The CDR3 spells CASSLTGRGNEQFF. The CDR3 region has the DNA TGTGCCAGCAGTTTAACCGGGAGGGGTAATGAGCAGTTCTTC.